These 5 T cell receptor beta chains were all obtained from the same sample, sequenced in a study of OX40 agonist ivuxolimab in advanced cancers. Sequencing was performed with immunoSEQ multiplex PCR; in TCRdb, only in-frame clones are kept and a portion is missing. This table holds tens of thousands of clones, 86% found once. The sample in question was CD4+ or CD8+ T cells sorted from blood, obtained in a trial of the OX40 agonist ivuxolimab. The receptors here all came from an adult with an advanced solid tumor such as melanoma, head and neck, liver or kidney cancer.

This chain uses TRBV19 with TRBJ2-2, with D possibly called TRBD1 or TRBD2 (6 bases each). Trimming took 10 bases from V and 5 from J, leaving 23 bases between them. The CDR3 runs to 16 residues. CDR1 is LNHDA, CDR2 SQIVND, per germline (reference sequence). Written as DNA, the CDR3 is TGTGCCATCTCCATAGGGGCGGGACACCTAACCGGGGAGCTGTTTTTT. This gives the protein CAISIGAGHLTGELFF.

This clone was seen a single time. The CDR3 nucleotides are TGTGCCAGTAGTCCTCTAGCGGGGGGCTCCTACAATGAGCAGTTCTTC. Amino acid sequence: CASSPLAGGSYNEQFF. This chain connects TRBV19 to TRBJ2-1; 11 bases are shared with TRBD2. The CDR3 runs 16 residues. The V and J ends lost 5 bases and 0 bases, in that order; junction bases with no gene match: 3. CDR1 LNHDA and CDR2 SQIVND come from the germline V gene (reference sequence).

The J gene is TRBJ2-1, the V gene TRBV29-1; possibly TRBD2 for D (6 bases). Per the germline V gene, CDR1 is SQVTM and CDR2 is ANQGSEA. The V and J ends lost 3 bases and 7 bases respectively, with 10 bases between them. The CDR3 covers 12 residues. The chain's CDR3 is CSVEVAVNEQFF. The CDR3 bases are TGCAGCGTTGAGGTAGCGGTTAATGAGCAGTTCTTC.

This chain connects TRBV10-2 to TRBJ2-7; D unresolved. Germline loops: CDR1 WSHSY, CDR2 SAAADI. V lost 6 bases to trimming and J lost 6 bases, with 15 bases between them. This CDR3 is 13 amino acids long. CDR3 protein: CASREQISGEQYF. The CDR3 nucleotides are TGCGCCAGCAGAGAGCAGATATCCGGCGAGCAGTACTTC.

The V gene is TRBV5-1, the J gene TRBJ1-4; D not resolved. The CDR3 has 15 amino acids. V shed 1 base and J shed 0 bases, with 7 bases lying between them. Germline assignment: CDR1 SGHRS and CDR2 YFSETQ. DNA of the CDR3: TGCGCCAGCAGCTTGATGCCGTCAACTAATGAAAAACTGTTTTTT. Translated: CASSLMPSTNEKLFF.